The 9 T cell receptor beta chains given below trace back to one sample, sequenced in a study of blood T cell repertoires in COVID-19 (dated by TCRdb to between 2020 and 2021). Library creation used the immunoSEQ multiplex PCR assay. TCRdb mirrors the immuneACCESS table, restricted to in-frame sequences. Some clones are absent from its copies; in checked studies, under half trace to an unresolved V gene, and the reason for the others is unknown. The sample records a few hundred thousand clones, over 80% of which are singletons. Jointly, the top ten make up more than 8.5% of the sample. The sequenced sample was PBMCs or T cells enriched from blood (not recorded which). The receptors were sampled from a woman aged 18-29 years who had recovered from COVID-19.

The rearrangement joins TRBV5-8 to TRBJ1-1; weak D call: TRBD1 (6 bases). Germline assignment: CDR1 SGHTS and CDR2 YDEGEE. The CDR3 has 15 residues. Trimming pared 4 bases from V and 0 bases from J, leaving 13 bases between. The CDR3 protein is CASSRGGNMNTEAFF. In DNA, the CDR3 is TGTGCCAGCAGCCGGGGGGGCAACATGAACACTGAAGCTTTCTTT. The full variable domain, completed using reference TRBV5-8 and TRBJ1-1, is EAGVTQSPTHLIKTRGQQATLRCSPISGHTSVYWYQQALGLGLQFLLWYDEGEERNRGNFPPRFSGRQFPNYSSELNVNALELEDSALYLCASSRGGNMNTEAFFGQGTRLTVV.

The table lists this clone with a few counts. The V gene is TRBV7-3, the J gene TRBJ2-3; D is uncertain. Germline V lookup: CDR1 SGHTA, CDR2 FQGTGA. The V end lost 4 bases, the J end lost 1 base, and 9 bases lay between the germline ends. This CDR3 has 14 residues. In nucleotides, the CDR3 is TGTGCCAGCAGCTCGAACATCGGCACAGATACGCAGTATTTT. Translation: CASSSNIGTDTQYF.

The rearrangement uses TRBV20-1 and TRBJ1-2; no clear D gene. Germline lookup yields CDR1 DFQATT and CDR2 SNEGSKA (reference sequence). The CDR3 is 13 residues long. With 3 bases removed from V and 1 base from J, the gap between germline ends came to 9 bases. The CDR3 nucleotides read TGCAGTGCTAGTAACAGTGATAACTATGGCTACACCTTC. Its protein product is CSASNSDNYGYTF.

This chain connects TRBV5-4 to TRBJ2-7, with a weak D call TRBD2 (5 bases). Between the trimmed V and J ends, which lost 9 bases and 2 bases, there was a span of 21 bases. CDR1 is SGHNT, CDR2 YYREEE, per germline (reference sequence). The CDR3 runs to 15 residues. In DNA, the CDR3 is TGTGCCATGTTAGATTACGGGAACTATCCCTACGAGCAGTACTTC. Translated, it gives CAMLDYGNYPYEQYF.

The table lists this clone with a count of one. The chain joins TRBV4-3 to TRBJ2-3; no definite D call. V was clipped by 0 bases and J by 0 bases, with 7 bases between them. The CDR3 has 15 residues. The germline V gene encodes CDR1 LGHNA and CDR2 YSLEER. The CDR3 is CASSQDPLSTDTQYF. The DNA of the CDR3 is TGCGCCAGCAGCCAAGACCCTCTAAGCACAGATACGCAGTATTTT.

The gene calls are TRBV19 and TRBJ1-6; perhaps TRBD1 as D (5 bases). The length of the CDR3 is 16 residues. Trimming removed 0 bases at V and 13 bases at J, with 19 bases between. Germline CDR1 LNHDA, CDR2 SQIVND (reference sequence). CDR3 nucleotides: TGTGCCAGTAGTATAGAAAAGGGTGGTCGGGGGATCCCCCTCCACTTT. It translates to CASSIEKGGRGIPLHF. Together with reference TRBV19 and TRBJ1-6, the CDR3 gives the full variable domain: DGGITQSPKYLFRKEGQNVTLSCEQNLNHDAMYWYRQDPGQGLRLIYYSQIVNDFQKGDIAEGYSVSREKKESFPLTVTSAQKNPTAFYLCASSIEKGGRGIPLHFGNGTRLTVT.

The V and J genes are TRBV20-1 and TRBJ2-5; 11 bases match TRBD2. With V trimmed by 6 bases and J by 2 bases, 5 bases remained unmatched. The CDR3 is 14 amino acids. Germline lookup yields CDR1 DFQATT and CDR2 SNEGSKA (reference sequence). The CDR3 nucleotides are TGCAGTGCAAGTCGACTAGCGGGACAAGAGACCCAGTACTTC. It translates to CSASRLAGQETQYF.

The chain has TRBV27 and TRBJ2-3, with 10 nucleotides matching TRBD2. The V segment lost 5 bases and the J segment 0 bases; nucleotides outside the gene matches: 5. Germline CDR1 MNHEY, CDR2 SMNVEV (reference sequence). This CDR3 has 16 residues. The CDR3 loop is CASSPGLATSTDTQYF. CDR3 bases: TGTGCCAGCAGTCCGGGACTAGCGACTAGCACAGATACGCAGTATTTT.

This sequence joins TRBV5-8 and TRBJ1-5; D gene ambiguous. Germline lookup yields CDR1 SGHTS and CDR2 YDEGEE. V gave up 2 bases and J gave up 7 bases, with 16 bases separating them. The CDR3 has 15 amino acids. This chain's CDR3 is CASSFLRVRNQPQHF. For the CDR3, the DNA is TGTGCCAGCAGCTTCCTGAGGGTGCGGAACCAGCCCCAGCATTTT.